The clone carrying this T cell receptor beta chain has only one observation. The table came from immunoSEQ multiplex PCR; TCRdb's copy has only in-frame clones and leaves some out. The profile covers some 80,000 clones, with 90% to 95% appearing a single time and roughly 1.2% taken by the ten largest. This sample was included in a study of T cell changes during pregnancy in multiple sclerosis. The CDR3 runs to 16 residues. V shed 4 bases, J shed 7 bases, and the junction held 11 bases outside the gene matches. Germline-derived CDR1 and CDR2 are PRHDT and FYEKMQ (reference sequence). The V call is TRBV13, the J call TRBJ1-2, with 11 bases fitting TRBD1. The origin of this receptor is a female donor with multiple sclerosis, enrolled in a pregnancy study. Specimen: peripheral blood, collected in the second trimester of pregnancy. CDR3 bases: TGTGCCAGCAGCTCCTGGGGGGTCGGGACAGGGGGTGGCTACACCTTC. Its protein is CASSSWGVGTGGGYTF.